The next 7 T cell receptor beta chains were all read from a single sample in a study of cytomegalovirus exposure and HLA in healthy donors. This PCR relied on a set of 60 Vbeta primers and 13 Jbeta primers. TCRdb keeps only in-frame clones here, not all; method: immunoSEQ multiplex PCR. The sample shows about 120,000 clones, 65% to 80% of them seen only once. The sample was PBMCs. All receptors come from a man in his forties in good health and CMV-seropositive.

The chain joins TRBV6-1 to TRBJ1-2; a weak D match, TRBD1 (6 bases). CDR1 and CDR2 (germline): MNHNS, SASEGT. Trimming took off 2 bases at V and 2 bases at J, with 21 bases between the two ends. The CDR3 loop spans 18 amino acids. The DNA of the CDR3 is TGTGCCAGCAGTGAATCGCGGGCAGGGGTTTCCCTCAACTATGGCTACACCTTC. This translates into CASSESRAGVSLNYGYTF.

This clone occurred a few times. The chain recombines TRBV2 with TRBJ2-1, with 10 bases lining up with TRBD2. The germline V gene encodes CDR1 SNHLY and CDR2 FYNNEI. With 8 bases clipped from V and 4 bases from J, the junction kept 5 bases outside the gene matches. The CDR3 contains 14 residues. Here the CDR3 DNA reads TGTGCCAGCGGGAGCGGGGGGGGATACAATGAGCAGTTCTTC. This gives the protein CASGSGGGYNEQFF.

The rearrangement uses TRBV27 and TRBJ2-6; the D gene is possibly TRBD2 (5 bases). V was pared by 5 bases and J by 0 bases, with 8 bases between. Germline V lookup: CDR1 MNHEY, CDR2 SMNVEV (reference sequence). This CDR3 spans 15 amino acids. CDR3 region: CASSGRASGANVLTF. In DNA, the CDR3 is TGTGCCAGCAGTGGGAGAGCCTCTGGGGCCAACGTCCTGACTTTC.

In this sample, this clone turned up once. The chain couples TRBV7-9 to TRBJ2-2; D may be TRBD1 (6 bases). Deletions cut 1 base from V and 3 bases from J, with 12 bases between. There are 16 residues in the CDR3. Germline lookup yields CDR1 SEHNR and CDR2 FQNEAQ (reference sequence). CDR3 protein: CASSLGSGADTGELFF. Here the CDR3 DNA reads TGTGCCAGCAGCTTAGGATCAGGGGCGGACACCGGGGAGCTGTTTTTT.

The rearrangement joins TRBV5-8 to TRBJ2-5; tentatively, D is TRBD1 (6 bases). Trimming stripped 5 bases from V and 7 bases from J, with 27 bases between. This CDR3 has 17 residues. Germline CDR1 is SGHTS and CDR2 is YDEGEE. The CDR3 DNA reads TGTGCCAGCAGTCCCTCTGTGGGCAGGGGTACCTTAGGGACCCAGTACTTC. Its protein is CASSPSVGRGTLGTQYF.

The genes are TRBV5-1 and TRBJ2-6; 9 positions agree with TRBD1. In germline, CDR1 is SGHRS, CDR2 YFSETQ. V lost 2 bases to trimming and J lost 1 base; unmatched junction nucleotides: 7. CDR3 size: 18 residues. The CDR3 DNA sequence: TGCGCCAGCAGCTTCGAGCCGGGACAGGGATCTGGGGCCAACGTCCTGACTTTC. This gives the protein CASSFEPGQGSGANVLTF.

CDR3: CASSGTTRGTGELFF. In DNA, the CDR3 is TGTGCCAGCAGCGGGACTACCCGGGGCACCGGGGAGCTGTTTTTT. The chain employs TRBV28 and TRBJ2-2; TRBD2 matches at 7 bases. Germline V CDR1 and CDR2: MDHEN, SYDVKM. This CDR3 is built from 15 residues. Germline trimming cut 6 bases from V and 4 bases from J; bases unmatched to any gene: 8.